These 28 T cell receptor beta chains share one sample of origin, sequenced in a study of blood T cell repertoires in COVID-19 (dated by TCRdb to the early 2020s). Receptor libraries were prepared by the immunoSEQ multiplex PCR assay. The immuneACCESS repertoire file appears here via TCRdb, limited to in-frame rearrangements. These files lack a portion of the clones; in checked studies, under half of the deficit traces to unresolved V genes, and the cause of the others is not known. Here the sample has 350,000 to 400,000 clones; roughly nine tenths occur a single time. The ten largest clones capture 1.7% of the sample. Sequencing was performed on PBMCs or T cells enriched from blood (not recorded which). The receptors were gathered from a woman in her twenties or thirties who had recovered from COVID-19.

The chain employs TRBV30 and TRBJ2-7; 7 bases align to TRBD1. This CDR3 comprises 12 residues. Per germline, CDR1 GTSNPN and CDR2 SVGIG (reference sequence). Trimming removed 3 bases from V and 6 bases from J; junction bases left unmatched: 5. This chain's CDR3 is CAWSLTGVEQYF. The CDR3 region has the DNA TGTGCCTGGAGCTTAACAGGGGTCGAGCAGTACTTC.

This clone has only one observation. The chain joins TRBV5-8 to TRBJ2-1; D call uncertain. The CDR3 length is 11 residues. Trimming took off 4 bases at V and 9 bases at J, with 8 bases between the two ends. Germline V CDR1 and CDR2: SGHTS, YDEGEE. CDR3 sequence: CASSQYTEQFF. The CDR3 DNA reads TGTGCCAGCAGCCAGTATACTGAGCAGTTCTTC.

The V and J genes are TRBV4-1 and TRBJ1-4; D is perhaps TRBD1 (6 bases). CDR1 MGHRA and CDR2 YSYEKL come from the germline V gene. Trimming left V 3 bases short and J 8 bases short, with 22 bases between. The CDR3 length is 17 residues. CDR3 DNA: TGCGCCAGCAGCCATTCCCCTAGTGGGGGCTTCCGAGAAAAACTGTTTTTT. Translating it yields CASSHSPSGGFREKLFF.

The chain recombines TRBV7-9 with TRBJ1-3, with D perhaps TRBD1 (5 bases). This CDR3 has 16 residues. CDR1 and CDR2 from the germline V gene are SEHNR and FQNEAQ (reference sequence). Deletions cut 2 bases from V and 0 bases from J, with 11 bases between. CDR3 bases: TGTGCCAGCAGCTTAAACAGGATAAACTCTGGAAACACCATATATTTT. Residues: CASSLNRINSGNTIYF.

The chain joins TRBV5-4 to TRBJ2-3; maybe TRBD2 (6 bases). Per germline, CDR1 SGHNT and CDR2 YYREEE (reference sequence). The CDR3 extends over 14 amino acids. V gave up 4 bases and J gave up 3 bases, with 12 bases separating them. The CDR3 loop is CASSQLAVTDTQYF. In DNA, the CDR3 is TGTGCCAGCAGCCAACTAGCCGTAACAGATACGCAGTATTTT.

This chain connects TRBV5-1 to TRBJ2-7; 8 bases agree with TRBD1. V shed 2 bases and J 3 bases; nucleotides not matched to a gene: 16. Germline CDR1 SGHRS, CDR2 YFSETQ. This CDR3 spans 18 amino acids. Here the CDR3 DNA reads TGCGCCAGCAGCTTCGGCGGACAGGGTATATCCCGTGGCTACGAGCAGTACTTC. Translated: CASSFGGQGISRGYEQYF. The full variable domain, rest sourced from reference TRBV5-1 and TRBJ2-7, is KAGVTQTPRYLIKTRGQQVTLSCSPISGHRSVSWYQQTPGQGLQFLFEYFSETQRNKGNFPGRFSGRQFSNSRSEMNVSTLELGDSALYLCASSFGGQGISRGYEQYFGPGTRLTVT.

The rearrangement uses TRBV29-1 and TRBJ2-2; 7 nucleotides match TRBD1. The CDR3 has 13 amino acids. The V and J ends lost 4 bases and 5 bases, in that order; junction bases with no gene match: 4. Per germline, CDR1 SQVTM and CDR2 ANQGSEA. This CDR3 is CSVGGRGTGELFF. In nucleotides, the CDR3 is TGCAGCGTTGGAGGCAGGGGGACCGGGGAGCTGTTTTTT.

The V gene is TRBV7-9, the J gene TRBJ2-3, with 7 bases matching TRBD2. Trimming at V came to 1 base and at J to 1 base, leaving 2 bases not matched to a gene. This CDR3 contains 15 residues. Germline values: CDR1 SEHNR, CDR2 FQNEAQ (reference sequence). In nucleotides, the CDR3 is TGTGCCAGCAGCTTAGGGCTAGCGGGCACAGATACGCAGTATTTT. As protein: CASSLGLAGTDTQYF. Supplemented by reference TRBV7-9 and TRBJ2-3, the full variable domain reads DTGVSQNPRHKITKRGQNVTFRCDPISEHNRLYWYRQTLGQGPEFLTYFQNEAQLEKSRLLSDRFSAERPKGSFSTLEIQRTEQGDSAMYLCASSLGLAGTDTQYFGPGTRLTVL.

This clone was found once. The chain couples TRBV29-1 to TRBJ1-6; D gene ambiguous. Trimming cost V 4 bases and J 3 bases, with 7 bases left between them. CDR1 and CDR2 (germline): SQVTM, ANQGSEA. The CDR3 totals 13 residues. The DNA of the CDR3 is TGCAGCGTTGGGGCAGACTATAATTCACCCCTCCACTTT. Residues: CSVGADYNSPLHF.

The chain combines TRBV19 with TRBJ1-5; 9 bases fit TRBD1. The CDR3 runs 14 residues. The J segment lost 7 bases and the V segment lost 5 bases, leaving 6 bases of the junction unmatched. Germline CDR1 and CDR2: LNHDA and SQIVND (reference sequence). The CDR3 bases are TGTGCCAGTAGTCAAGACAGGGGGGCACAGCCCCAGCATTTT. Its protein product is CASSQDRGAQPQHF.

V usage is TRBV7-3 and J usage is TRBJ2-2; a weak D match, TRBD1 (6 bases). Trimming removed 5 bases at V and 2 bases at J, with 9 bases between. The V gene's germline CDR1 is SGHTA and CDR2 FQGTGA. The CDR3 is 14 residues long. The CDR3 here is CASSRGGNTGELFF. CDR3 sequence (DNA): TGTGCCAGCAGCCGAGGGGGTAACACCGGGGAGCTGTTTTTT. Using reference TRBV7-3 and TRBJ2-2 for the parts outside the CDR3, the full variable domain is GAGVSQTPSNKVTEKGKYVELRCDPISGHTALYWYRQSLGQGPEFLIYFQGTGAADDSGLPNDRFFAVRPEGSVSTLKIQRTERGDSAVYLCASSRGGNTGELFFGEGSRLTVL.

CDR3 region: CASSLSRDTNTGELFF. CDR3 DNA sequence: TGTGCCAGCAGTTTAAGCCGGGACACGAACACCGGGGAGCTGTTTTTT. The rearrangement links TRBV6-2 or TRBV6-3 to TRBJ2-2, with D tentatively TRBD1 (6 bases). Germline CDR1 is MNHEY and CDR2 is SVGEGT. This CDR3 region has 16 residues. The V and J ends lost 4 bases and 0 bases respectively, with 12 bases between them.

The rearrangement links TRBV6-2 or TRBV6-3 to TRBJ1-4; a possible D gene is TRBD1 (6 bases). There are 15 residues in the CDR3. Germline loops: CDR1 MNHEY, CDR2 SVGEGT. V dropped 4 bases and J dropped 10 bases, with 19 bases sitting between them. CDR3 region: CASSSLQGKEGKLFF. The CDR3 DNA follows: TGTGCCAGCAGTTCCTTACAGGGAAAAGAGGGAAAACTGTTTTTT.

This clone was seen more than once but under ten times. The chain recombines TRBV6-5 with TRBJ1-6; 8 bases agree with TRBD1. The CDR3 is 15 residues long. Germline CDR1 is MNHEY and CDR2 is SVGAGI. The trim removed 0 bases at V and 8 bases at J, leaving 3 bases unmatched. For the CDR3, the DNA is TGTGCCAGCAGTTACTCCAGGGGGCGAGATTCACCCCTCCACTTT. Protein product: CASSYSRGRDSPLHF.

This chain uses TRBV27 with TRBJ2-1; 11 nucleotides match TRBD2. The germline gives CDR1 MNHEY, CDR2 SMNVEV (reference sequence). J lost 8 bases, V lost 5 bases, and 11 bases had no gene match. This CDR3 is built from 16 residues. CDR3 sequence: CASSPPPGLAVDEQFF. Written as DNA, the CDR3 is TGTGCCAGCAGTCCTCCCCCGGGACTAGCGGTAGATGAGCAGTTCTTC.

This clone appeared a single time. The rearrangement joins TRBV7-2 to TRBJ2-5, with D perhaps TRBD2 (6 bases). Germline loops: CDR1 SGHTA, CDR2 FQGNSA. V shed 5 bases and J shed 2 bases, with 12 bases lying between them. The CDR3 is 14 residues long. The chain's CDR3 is CASSPPSEQETQYF. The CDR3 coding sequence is TGTGCCAGCAGCCCCCCTAGCGAACAAGAGACCCAGTACTTC.

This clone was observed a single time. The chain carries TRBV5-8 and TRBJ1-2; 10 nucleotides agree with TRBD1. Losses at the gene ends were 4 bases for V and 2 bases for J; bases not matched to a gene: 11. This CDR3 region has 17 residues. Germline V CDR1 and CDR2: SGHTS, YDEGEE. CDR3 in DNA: TGTGCCAGCAGCCCCAGTGGCCGGGGACAGGGGAACTATGGCTACACCTTC. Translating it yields CASSPSGRGQGNYGYTF.

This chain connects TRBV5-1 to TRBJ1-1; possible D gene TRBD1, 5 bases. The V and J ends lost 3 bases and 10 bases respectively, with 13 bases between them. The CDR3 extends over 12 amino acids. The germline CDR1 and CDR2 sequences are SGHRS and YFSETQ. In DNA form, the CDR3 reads TGCGCCAGCAGCTCTGCACAAAGGGGAGCTTTCTTT. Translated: CASSSAQRGAFF.

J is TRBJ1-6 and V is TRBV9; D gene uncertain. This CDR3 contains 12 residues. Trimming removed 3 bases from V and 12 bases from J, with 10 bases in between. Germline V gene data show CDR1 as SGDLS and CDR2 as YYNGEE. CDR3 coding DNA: TGTGCCAGCAGCGGACCCAGGAAACCCCTCCACTTT. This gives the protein CASSGPRKPLHF.

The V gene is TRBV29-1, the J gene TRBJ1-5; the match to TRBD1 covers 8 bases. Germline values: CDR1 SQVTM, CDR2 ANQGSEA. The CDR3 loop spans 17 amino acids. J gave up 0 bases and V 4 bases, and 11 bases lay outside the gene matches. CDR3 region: CSVVGRGRRDSNQPQHF. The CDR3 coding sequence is TGCAGCGTTGTTGGCAGGGGGCGCAGGGATAGCAATCAGCCCCAGCATTTT.

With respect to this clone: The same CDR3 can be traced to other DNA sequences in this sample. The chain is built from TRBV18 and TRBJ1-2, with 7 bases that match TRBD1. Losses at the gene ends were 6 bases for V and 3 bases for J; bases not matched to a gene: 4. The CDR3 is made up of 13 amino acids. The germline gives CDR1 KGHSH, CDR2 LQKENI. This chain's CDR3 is CASSLQGDYGYTF. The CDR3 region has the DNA TGTGCCAGCTCCCTCCAGGGGGACTATGGCTACACCTTC.

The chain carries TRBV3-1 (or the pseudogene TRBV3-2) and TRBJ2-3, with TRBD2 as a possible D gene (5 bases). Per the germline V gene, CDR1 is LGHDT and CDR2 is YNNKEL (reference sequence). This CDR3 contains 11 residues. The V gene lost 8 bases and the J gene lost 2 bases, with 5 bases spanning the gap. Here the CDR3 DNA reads TGTGCCAGCCGGGACACAGATACGCAGTATTTT. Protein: CASRDTDTQYF.

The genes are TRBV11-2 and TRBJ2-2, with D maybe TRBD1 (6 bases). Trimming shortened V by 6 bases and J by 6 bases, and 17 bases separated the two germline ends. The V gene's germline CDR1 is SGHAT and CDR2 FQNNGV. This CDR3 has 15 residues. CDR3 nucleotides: TGTGCCAGCAGAGCTTTTTGGGGGCGGGCCGGGGAGCTGTTTTTT. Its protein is CASRAFWGRAGELFF.

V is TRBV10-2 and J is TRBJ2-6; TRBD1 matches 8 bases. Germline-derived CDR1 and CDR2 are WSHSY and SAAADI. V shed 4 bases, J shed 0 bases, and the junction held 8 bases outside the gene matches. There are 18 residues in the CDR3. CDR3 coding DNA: TGCGCCAGCAGTGCCGGGACAGGAAAGAGCTCTGGGGCCAACGTCCTGACTTTC. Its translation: CASSAGTGKSSGANVLTF.

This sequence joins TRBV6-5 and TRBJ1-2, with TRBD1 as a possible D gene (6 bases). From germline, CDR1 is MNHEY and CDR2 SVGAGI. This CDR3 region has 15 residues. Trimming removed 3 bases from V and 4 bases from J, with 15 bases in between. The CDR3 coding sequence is TGTGCCAGCAGTTATGGTTCAGGGGTTAGCTATGGCTACACCTTC. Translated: CASSYGSGVSYGYTF.

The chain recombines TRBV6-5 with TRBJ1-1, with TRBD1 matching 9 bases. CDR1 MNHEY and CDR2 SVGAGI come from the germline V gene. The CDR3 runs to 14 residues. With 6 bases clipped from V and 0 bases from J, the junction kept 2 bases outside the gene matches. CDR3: CASSGTGMNTEAFF. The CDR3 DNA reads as TGTGCCAGCAGCGGGACAGGGATGAACACTGAAGCTTTCTTT.

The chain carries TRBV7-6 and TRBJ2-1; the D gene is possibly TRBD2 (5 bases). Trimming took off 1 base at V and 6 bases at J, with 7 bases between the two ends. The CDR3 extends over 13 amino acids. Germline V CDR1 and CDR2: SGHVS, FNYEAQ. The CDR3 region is CASSLGGANEQFF. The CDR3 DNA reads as TGTGCCAGCAGCTTAGGGGGAGCCAATGAGCAGTTCTTC.

This CDR3 reads CATYDGVFPNTIYF. The CDR3 DNA is TGTGCCACCTACGACGGGGTATTTCCAAACACCATATATTTT. The chain has TRBV7-9 and TRBJ1-3; no definite D call. This CDR3 spans 14 amino acids. CDR1 and CDR2 from the germline V gene are SEHNR and FQNEAQ (reference sequence). V dropped 10 bases and J dropped 6 bases, with 19 bases sitting between them.